This T cell receptor beta chain was sequenced for a study of control samples from healthy donors and cancer patients. The CDR3 loop spans 15 amino acids. V lost 4 bases to trimming and J lost 4 bases, with 17 bases between them. Germline CDR1 is LNHDA and CDR2 is SQIVND (reference sequence). Profiled with immunoSEQ multiplex PCR; TCRdb holds only in-frame clones, not every one. The sample contains 99,000 or so clones, roughly 86% of which appear only once. The sample consisted of blood. The source is a man between 60 and 70 years old in good health. V is TRBV19 and J is TRBJ2-7, with D possibly being TRBD1 (7 bases). The CDR3 loop reads CASSTPAGQSYEQYF. CDR3 DNA sequence: TGTGCCAGTAGTACTCCCGCGGGACAGTCATACGAGCAGTACTTC.